This TCR beta chain was recorded in a study of blood T cell repertoires in COVID-19. Data came from immunoSEQ multiplex PCR; TCRdb stores just in-frame clones and leaves some out. In the table there are some 100,000 clones, less than 85% of which are singletons. The CDR3 spans 14 residues. CDR1 and CDR2 (germline): GTSNPN, SVGIG (reference sequence). Trimming stripped 6 bases from V and 4 bases from J, with 18 bases between. The sample comprised peripheral blood. The chain recombines TRBV30 with TRBJ2-5; D not resolved. The sequence derives from a man between 65 and 85 years old with COVID-19, enrolled during active disease. The CDR3: CACVLRSDLETQYF. The CDR3 nucleotides read TGTGCCTGCGTATTGAGGAGTGACTTAGAGACCCAGTACTTC.